The entry below gives a single T cell receptor beta chain sequence along with its context. Its target is not known. Random hexamers were used to reverse transcribe an amount of roughly 0.5 to 1 ug RNA. The TCR beta CDR3 was amplified by immunoSEQ multiplex PCR across 54 Vbeta, 13 Jbeta. TCRdb reprocessed the immunoSEQ multiplex PCR reads with MiXCR, giving one entry per CDR3 protein. The data hold a few hundred thousand distinct CDR3 sequences, with approximately 90% observed a single time. The data stem from a study of CD8 T cells in Susac syndrome. The study's findings and limits: An acknowledgment was made by the study that its TCR sequencing and HLA analysis involved relatively few individuals.

The multiple sclerosis controls were treatment-naive patients, and their relapsing-remitting disease was stable or active. TEMRA cells were FACS-enriched, while CD8+ and CD4+ T cells were negatively isolated. CDR1 is GTSNPN and CDR2 is SVGIG in the germline V gene (reference sequence). This CDR3 comprises 13 residues. Trimming took off 0 bases at V and 1 base at J, with 5 bases between the two ends. The source of this sequence is a human donor with multiple sclerosis. Material: CD4+ T cells from PBMCs. This chain links TRBV30 with TRBJ2-3; no firm D call. The CDR3 coding sequence is TGTGCCTGGAGTGTAAGCGGCACAGATACGCAGTATTTT. Its translation: CAWSVSGTDTQYF.